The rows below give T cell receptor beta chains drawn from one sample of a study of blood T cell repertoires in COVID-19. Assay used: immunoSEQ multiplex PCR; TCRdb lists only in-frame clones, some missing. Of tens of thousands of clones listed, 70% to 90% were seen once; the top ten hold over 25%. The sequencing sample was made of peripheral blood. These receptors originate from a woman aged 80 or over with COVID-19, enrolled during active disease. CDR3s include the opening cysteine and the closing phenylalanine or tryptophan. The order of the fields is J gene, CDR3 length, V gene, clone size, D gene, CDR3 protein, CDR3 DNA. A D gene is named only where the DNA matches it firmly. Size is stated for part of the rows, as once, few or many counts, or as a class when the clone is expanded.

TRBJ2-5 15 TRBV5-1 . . CASSLGGGRKETQYF TGCGCCAGCAGCTTGGGCGGGGGCAGGAAAGAGACTCAGTACTTC
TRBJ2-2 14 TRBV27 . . CASYPTGYAGELFF TGTGCCAGCTATCCCACAGGGTACGCCGGGGAGCTGTTTTTT
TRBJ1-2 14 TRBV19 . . CASSIGESWSGYTF TGTGCCAGTAGTATAGGGGAGTCCTGGTCTGGCTACACCTTC
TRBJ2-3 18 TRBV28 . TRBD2 CASSHRGPLAGARDTQYF TGTGCCAGCAGTCACAGGGGTCCCCTAGCGGGAGCGAGGGATACGCAGTATTTT
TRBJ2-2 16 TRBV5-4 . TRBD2 CASSLPGLAAGGELFF TGTGCCAGCAGCTTGCCGGGACTAGCTGCAGGCGGGGAGCTGTTTTTT
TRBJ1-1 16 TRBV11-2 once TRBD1 CASSLGQGARNTEAFF TGTGCCAGCAGCTTGGGACAGGGCGCCCGGAACACTGAAGCTTTCTTT
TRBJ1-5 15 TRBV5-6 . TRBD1 CASSSLDRVDQPQHF TGTGCCAGCAGCTCATTAGACAGGGTCGATCAGCCCCAGCATTTT
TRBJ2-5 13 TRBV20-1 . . CSASKDYQETQYF TGCAGTGCTAGTAAGGACTATCAAGAGACCCAGTACTTC
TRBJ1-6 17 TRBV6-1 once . CASSEAKAGAYNSPLHF TGTGCCAGCAGTGAAGCTAAGGCAGGGGCCTATAATTCACCCCTCCACTTT
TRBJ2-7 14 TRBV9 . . CASNEGLALNEQYF TGTGCCAGCAACGAGGGATTAGCTCTCAACGAGCAGTACTTC
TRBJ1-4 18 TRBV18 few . CASSPPRGSKATNEKLFF TGTGCCAGCTCACCACCTCGAGGGAGCAAGGCAACTAATGAAAAACTGTTTTTT
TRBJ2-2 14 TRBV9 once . CASSSLAGTGELFF TGTGCCAGCAGCTCCCTGGCAGGGACCGGGGAGCTGTTTTTT
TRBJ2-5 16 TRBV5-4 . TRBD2 CASSSSSGGRGETQYF TGTGCCAGCAGCTCCTCTAGCGGGGGGCGGGGAGAGACCCAGTACTTC
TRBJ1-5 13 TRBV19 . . CATTGSSNQPQHF TGTGCCACCACAGGGAGTAGCAATCAGCCCCAGCATTTT
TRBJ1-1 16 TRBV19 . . CASSIRRGLRDTEAFF TGTGCCAGTAGTATACGGCGGGGCCTGAGGGACACTGAAGCTTTCTTT
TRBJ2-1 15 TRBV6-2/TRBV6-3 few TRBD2 CASSYVGLAGHEQFF TGTGCCAGCAGTTACGTAGGACTAGCGGGGCATGAGCAGTTCTTC
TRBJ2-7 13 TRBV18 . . CASSLYRDYEQYF TGTGCCAGCTCACTATACAGGGACTACGAGCAGTACTTC